The present TCR beta chain was sequenced within a study of blood T cell repertoires in COVID-19. Looked up from germline, CDR1 is MNHEY and CDR2 is SVGAGI. CDR3 length: 13 residues. V was cut by 4 bases and J by 8 bases, with 14 bases left in between. Measured with immunoSEQ multiplex PCR; TCRdb has only the in-frame clones, and not every one. Of approximately 280,000 clones listed, 70% to 90% are singletons. This chain joins TRBV6-5 and TRBJ1-2; unclear D gene. This TCR was sampled from a woman in her fifties or sixties with acute or convalescent COVID-19. What was sequenced was peripheral blood. In nucleotides, the CDR3 is TGTGCCAGCAGTTGGGGAGAGGGAAAAGGCTACACCTTC. Translating gives CASSWGEGKGYTF.